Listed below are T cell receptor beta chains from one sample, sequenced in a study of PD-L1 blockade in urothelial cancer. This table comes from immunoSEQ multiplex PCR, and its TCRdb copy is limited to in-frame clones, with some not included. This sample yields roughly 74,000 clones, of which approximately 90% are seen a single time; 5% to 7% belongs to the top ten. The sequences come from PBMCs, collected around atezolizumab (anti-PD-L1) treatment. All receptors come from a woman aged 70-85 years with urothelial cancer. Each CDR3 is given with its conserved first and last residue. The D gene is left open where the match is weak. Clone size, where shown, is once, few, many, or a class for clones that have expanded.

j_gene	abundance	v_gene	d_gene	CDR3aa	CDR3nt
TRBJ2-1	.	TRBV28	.	CASSLSRAPYNEQFF	TGTGCCAGCAGTTTGAGCCGCGCCCCCTACAATGAGCAGTTCTTC
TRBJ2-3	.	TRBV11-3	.	CASSLGTATDTQYF	TGTGCCAGCAGCTTAGGGACAGCCACAGATACGCAGTATTTT
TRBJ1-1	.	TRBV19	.	CASMRQGGAMNTEAFF	TGTGCCAGTATGAGGCAGGGCGGTGCAATGAACACTGAAGCTTTCTTT
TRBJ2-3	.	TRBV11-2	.	CASSVSRGTDTQYF	TGTGCCAGCAGCGTGAGTCGAGGCACAGATACGCAGTATTTT
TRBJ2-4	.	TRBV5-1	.	CASSSGSAKNIQYF	TGCGCCAGCAGCTCCGGGAGTGCCAAAAACATTCAGTACTTC
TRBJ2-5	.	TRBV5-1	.	CASSLLGARGGETQYF	TGCGCCAGCAGCTTGCTCGGTGCAAGGGGGGGGGAGACCCAGTACTTC
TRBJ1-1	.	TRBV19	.	CASSNLGGSTEAFF	TGTGCCAGTAGCAACCTAGGTGGTAGCACTGAAGCTTTCTTT
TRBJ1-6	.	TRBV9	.	CASSAGQFASPLHF	TGTGCCAGCAGCGCTGGACAGTTTGCATCACCCCTCCACTTT
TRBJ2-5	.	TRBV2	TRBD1	CASKPDRGEETQYF	TGTGCCAGCAAGCCGGACAGGGGGGAAGAGACCCAGTACTTC
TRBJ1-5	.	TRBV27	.	CASSPAGNSNQPQHF	TGTGCCAGCAGTCCCGCGGGAAACAGCAATCAGCCCCAGCATTTT
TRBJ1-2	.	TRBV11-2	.	CASSHTYSRRKSLDYGYTF	TGTGCCAGCAGCCACACCTATTCTCGGAGGAAATCCTTGGACTATGGCTACACCTTC
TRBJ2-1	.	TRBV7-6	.	CASSLELNNEQFF	TGTGCCAGCAGCTTAGAGCTCAACAATGAGCAGTTCTTC
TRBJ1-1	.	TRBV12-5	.	CASDPSLNTEAFF	TGTGCTAGTGATCCTTCTTTGAACACTGAAGCTTTCTTT
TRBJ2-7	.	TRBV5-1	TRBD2	CASSTGTSGGDREQYF	TGCGCCAGCAGCACAGGGACTAGCGGGGGGGATCGCGAGCAGTACTTC
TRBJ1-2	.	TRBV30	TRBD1	CAWTTGAYGYTF	TGTGCCTGGACGACAGGGGCGTATGGCTACACCTTC
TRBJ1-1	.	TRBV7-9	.	CASSLMRAEAFF	TGTGCCAGCAGCCTCATGAGGGCTGAAGCTTTCTTT
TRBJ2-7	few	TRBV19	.	CASSIRRGSDSYEQYF	TGTGCCAGTAGTATTAGACGCGGTAGTGACTCCTACGAGCAGTACTTC
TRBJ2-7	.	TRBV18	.	CASSPQQGAYEQYF	TGTGCCAGCTCACCACAACAGGGAGCCTACGAGCAGTACTTC
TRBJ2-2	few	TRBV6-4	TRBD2	CASAPLAGGPWELFF	TGTGCCAGCGCCCCTCTAGCGGGGGGGCCCTGGGAGCTGTTTTTT
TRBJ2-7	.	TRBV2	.	CASSPLPYEQYF	TGTGCCAGCAGCCCCCTCCCCTACGAGCAGTACTTC
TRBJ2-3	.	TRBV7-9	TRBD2	CASSWTSGSGTDTQYF	TGTGCCAGCAGTTGGACTAGCGGGAGTGGCACAGATACGCAGTATTTT
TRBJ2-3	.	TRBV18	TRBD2	CASSLMGTSGNTDTQYF	TGTGCCAGCTCACTTATGGGGACTAGCGGAAACACAGATACGCAGTATTTT
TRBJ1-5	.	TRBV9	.	CASSPETGNQPQHF	TGTGCCAGCAGCCCGGAGACAGGTAATCAGCCCCAGCATTTT
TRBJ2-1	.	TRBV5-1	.	CASSSLGVSSYNEQFF	TGCGCCAGCAGCTCGTTAGGAGTGAGCTCCTACAATGAGCAGTTCTTC
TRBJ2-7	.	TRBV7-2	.	CASSLKTFEYEQYF	TGTGCCAGCAGCTTAAAGACATTCGAATACGAGCAGTACTTC
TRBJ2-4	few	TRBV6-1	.	CASTLMGGRAIQYF	TGTGCCAGCACCCTAATGGGGGGGCGCGCCATTCAGTACTTC
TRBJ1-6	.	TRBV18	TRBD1	CASSETGFNNSPLHF	TGTGCCAGCTCAGAGACAGGGTTCAATAATTCACCCCTCCACTTT
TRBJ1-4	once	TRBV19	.	CASRSGGDGEKLFF	TGTGCCAGTAGATCGGGAGGGGATGGTGAAAAACTGTTTTTT
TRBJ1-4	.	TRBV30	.	CAWKDRQAATNEKLFF	TGTGCCTGGAAGGATCGACAGGCTGCAACTAATGAAAAACTGTTTTTT
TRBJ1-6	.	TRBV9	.	CASSVEGGGNSPLHF	TGTGCCAGCAGCGTAGAGGGAGGTGGGAATTCACCCCTCCACTTT
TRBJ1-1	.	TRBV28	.	CASSPTPRTSTEAFF	TGTGCCAGCAGTCCCACCCCTAGAACCAGCACTGAAGCTTTCTTT
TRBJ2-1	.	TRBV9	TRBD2	CASSLSGAYNEQFF	TGTGCCAGCAGTCTTAGCGGGGCATACAATGAGCAGTTCTTC
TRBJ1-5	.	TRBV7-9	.	CASSLDGGSNQPQHF	TGTGCCAGCAGCTTAGATGGGGGGAGCAATCAGCCCCAGCATTTT
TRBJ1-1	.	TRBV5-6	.	CASSLVGGANGAFF	TGTGCCAGCAGCTTGGTTGGGGGGGCCAATGGGGCTTTCTTT
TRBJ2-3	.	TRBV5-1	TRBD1	CASSFFGTAADTQYF	TGCGCCAGCAGCTTTTTCGGGACAGCTGCGGATACGCAGTATTTT